The sequence of this T cell receptor beta chain was determined in a study of T-cell memory formation after mild COVID-19. Study-wide context: There were largely donor-specific TCR clusters.

A single record per CDR3 protein comes from TCRdb applying MiXCR to the 5' RACE reads. The top ten hold 20% to 25% of the sample, which has roughly 240,000 distinct CDR3 sequences, under 20% seen once. General study findings and limits: CD4+ bias marked clones expanding day 15 to 37, unlike balanced contracting clones. The main location of contracting CD4+ clones was CM and EM, and that of contracting CD8+ clones was EMRA.

This clonotype was seen a handful of times. Its antigen remains unidentified. The CDR3 sequence is 15 residues long. With 4 bases removed from V and 2 bases from J, the gap between germline ends came to 12 bases. The germline gives CDR1 LGHNA, CDR2 YNFKEQ. The sequence was obtained from a man in his late teens or twenties who had mild COVID-19 (a few samples of this study predate the infection). Cell type and time point are not known. The sequenced sample consisted of PBMCs or a T cell subset sorted from them (not recorded which). The gene calls are TRBV4-2 and TRBJ1-5; a possible D gene is TRBD1 (6 bases). CDR3 coding DNA: TGTGCCAGCAGCCCACAGGGTGGGGGCAATCAGCCCCAGCATTTT. It encodes CASSPQGGGNQPQHF.